What follows describes a single T cell receptor beta chain. Clones were sequenced by immunoSEQ multiplex PCR, and TCRdb holds only the in-frame ones, with some missing. The sample has about 74,000 clones, approximately 80% seen once; the top ten hold roughly 7.1%. The sample originates from a study of cytotoxic CD8 clonotypes in ibrutinib-treated CLL. Study overall: Samples averaged 255,043 productive templates and just under 95,000 productive rearrangements.

This specimen consisted of PBMCs, obtained at disease progression, from a patient treated with ibrutinib. The TCR originated in a human donor with chronic lymphocytic leukemia.

The CDR3 loop reads CASIKIGTGPDGYTF. DNA for the CDR3: TGTGCCAGTATCAAAATCGGGACAGGGCCCGATGGCTACACCTTC. The chain is built from TRBV19 and TRBJ1-2; 9 bases are a match to TRBD1. After removal of 7 bases from V and 6 bases from J, the junction contained 12 bases not matched to a gene. This CDR3 region has 15 residues. The germline V gene has CDR1 LNHDA and CDR2 SQIVND (reference sequence).